A single T cell receptor beta chain is shown here with its context. Its antigen is currently unknown. This CDR3 has 17 amino acids. CDR1 is MGHRA, CDR2 YSYEKL, per germline. J was trimmed by 4 bases and V by 3 bases; bases with no gene match: 6. These data are taken from a study of glioma-infiltrating T cells after dendritic cell vaccination. General study points: Higher pretreatment TIL content predicted longer progression-free time and survival.

Primers: 60 V beta forward and 13 J beta reverse. Only in-frame clones appear in the TCRdb table, and some are missing; sequencing was by immunoSEQ multiplex PCR. In the table there are around 100,000 clones, roughly 81% of which are singletons. None of the glioblastoma patients had an isocitrate dehydrogenase mutation. This clonotype was sampled from a human donor with glioblastoma. Sequenced material: blood, taken before dendritic cell vaccination. The chain has TRBV4-1 and TRBJ2-3; TRBD2 aligns across 14 bases. CDR3 in amino acids: CASSHIPTSGGADTQYF. For the CDR3, the DNA is TGCGCCAGCAGCCACATACCGACTAGCGGGGGGGCAGATACGCAGTATTTT.